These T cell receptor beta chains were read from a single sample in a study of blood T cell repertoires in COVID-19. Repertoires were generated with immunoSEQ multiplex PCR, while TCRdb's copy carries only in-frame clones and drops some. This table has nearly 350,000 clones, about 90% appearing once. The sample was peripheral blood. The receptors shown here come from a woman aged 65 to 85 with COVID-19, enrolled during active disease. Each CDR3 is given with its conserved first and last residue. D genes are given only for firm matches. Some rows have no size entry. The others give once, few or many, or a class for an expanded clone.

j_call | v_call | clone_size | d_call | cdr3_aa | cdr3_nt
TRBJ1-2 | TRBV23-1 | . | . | CASSQSREGSNYGYTF | TGCGCCAGCAGTCAATCGCGTGAAGGGAGCAACTATGGCTACACCTTC
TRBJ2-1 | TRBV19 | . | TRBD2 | CASSPRGAGAKTYNEQFF | TGTGCCAGTAGCCCACGGGGAGCGGGGGCCAAGACCTACAATGAGCAGTTCTTC
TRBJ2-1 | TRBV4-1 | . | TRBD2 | CASSQLGLATYNEQFF | TGCGCCAGCAGCCAATTGGGACTAGCGACCTACAATGAGCAGTTCTTC
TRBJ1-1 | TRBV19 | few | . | CASSVNRMNTEAFF | TGTGCCAGTAGTGTAAACAGGATGAACACTGAAGCTTTCTTT
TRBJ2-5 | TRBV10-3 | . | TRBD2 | CAIRRSGGQETQYF | TGTGCCATCAGAAGGAGCGGGGGACAAGAGACCCAGTACTTC
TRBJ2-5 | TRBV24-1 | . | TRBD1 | CATSDETGQETQYF | TGTGCCACCAGTGATGAGACAGGGCAGGAGACCCAGTACTTC
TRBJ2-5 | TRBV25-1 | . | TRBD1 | CASSDPTGVETQYF | TGTGCCAGCAGTGATCCCACAGGGGTAGAGACCCAGTACTTC
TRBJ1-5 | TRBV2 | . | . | CASVPQRDQPQHF | TGTGCCAGCGTCCCACAGAGGGATCAGCCCCAGCATTTT
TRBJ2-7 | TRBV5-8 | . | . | CASSLAQGTYEQYF | TGTGCCAGCAGCTTGGCTCAGGGGACCTACGAGCAGTACTTC
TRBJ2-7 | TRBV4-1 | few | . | CASSQEARGTYEQYF | TGCGCCAGCAGCCAAGAAGCTCGGGGTACCTACGAGCAGTACTTC
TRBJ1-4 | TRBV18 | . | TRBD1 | CASSSTGGNEKLFF | TGTGCCAGCTCATCCACAGGGGGAAATGAAAAACTGTTTTTT
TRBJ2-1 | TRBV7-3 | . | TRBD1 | CASSPGTGVYNEQFF | TGTGCCAGCAGCCCCGGGACAGGGGTCTACAATGAGCAGTTCTTC
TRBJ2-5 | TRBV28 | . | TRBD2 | CASSSLAGAQETQYF | TGTGCCAGCAGTTCACTAGCGGGGGCTCAAGAGACCCAGTACTTC
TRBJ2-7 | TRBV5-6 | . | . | CASSSTSGGTGFYEQYF | TGTGCCAGCAGCTCAACCTCCGGGGGGACAGGTTTCTACGAGCAGTACTTC
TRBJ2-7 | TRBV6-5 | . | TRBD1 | CASRRVQGVGEQYF | TGTGCCAGCAGGCGAGTCCAGGGGGTCGGCGAGCAGTACTTC
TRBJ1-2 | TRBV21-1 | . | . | CASSPIKPGTDLSYYGYTF | TGTGCCAGCAGCCCGATCAAACCGGGAACTGACCTTAGCTACTATGGCTACACCTTC
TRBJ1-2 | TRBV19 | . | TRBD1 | CASSPDRARYGYTF | TGTGCCAGTAGCCCGGACAGGGCCCGCTATGGCTACACCTTC
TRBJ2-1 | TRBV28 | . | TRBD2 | CASSQLLSGGARNEQFF | TGTGCCAGCAGTCAATTGCTAAGCGGGGGGGCCAGGAATGAGCAGTTCTTC
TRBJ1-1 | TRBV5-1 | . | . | CASSLAGGAIKHTEAFF | TGCGCCAGCAGCTTGGCCGGGGGGGCAATTAAGCACACTGAAGCTTTCTTT
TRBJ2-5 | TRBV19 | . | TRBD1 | CASSSRDREGETQYF | TGTGCCAGTAGTAGCCGGGACAGGGAGGGGGAGACCCAGTACTTC
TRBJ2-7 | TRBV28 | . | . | CASSIPDRTYEQYF | TGTGCCAGCAGTATACCCGACAGGACCTACGAGCAGTACTTC
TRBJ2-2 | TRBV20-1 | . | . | CSASSLGGRTGELFF | TGCAGTGCTAGTTCGTTGGGAGGACGGACCGGGGAGCTGTTTTTT
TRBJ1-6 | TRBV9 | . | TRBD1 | CASSAEDRGWWANSPLHF | TGTGCCAGCAGCGCGGAAGACAGGGGATGGTGGGCTAATTCACCCCTCCACTTT
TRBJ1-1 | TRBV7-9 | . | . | CASSLFTPGTEAFF | TGTGCCAGCAGCTTATTTACTCCGGGGACTGAAGCTTTCTTT
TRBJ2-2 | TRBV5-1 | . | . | CASSLSSSNTGELFF | TGCGCCAGCAGCTTGTCAAGCTCGAACACCGGGGAGCTGTTTTTT
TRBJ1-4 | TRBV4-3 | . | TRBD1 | CASSQDRGQGGEKLFF | TGCGCCAGCAGCCAAGATCGAGGGCAGGGGGGAGAAAAACTGTTTTTT